The 6 T cell receptor beta chains below all came from one sample that was sequenced in a study of radiotherapy plus CTLA-4 blockade in lung cancer. Sequencing was performed with immunoSEQ multiplex PCR; in TCRdb, only in-frame clones are kept and a portion is missing. The sample holds more than 90,000 clones, about four fifths seen once. Sequencing was performed on peripheral blood, taken from a patient treated with radiotherapy plus ipilimumab. The source is a human donor with non-small cell lung cancer who had a partial response to radiotherapy plus ipilimumab.

This rearrangement joins TRBV6-5 to TRBJ2-3; 9 bases fit TRBD2. This CDR3 has 16 amino acids. V dropped 2 bases and J dropped 2; count of bases not matched to a gene: 5. The germline V gene encodes CDR1 MNHEY and CDR2 SVGAGI. The CDR3 sequence: CASSYPSGINTDTQYF. The DNA of the CDR3 is TGTGCCAGCAGTTACCCTAGCGGGATAAACACAGATACGCAGTATTTT.

This clone was observed once. This chain joins TRBV28 and TRBJ2-3; 8 bases match TRBD2. This CDR3 comprises 15 residues. The V segment lost 3 bases and the J segment 6 bases; nucleotides outside the gene matches: 8. The germline V gene has CDR1 MDHEN and CDR2 SYDVKM. CDR3 DNA: TGTGCCAGCAGTTTCATCCAGCGGGAGTCGGATACGCAGTATTTT. It codes for CASSFIQRESDTQYF.

This rearrangement joins TRBV15 to TRBJ1-2; D call uncertain. Germline CDR1 and CDR2: LNHNV and YYDKDF (reference sequence). Between the trimmed V and J ends, which lost 4 bases and 0 bases, there was a span of 9 bases. This CDR3 contains 14 residues. The CDR3 loop reads CATSTMTSNYGYTF. The CDR3 DNA sequence: TGTGCCACCAGCACTATGACTTCTAACTATGGCTACACCTTC.

This sequence joins TRBV18 and TRBJ1-4, with 10 bases matching TRBD1. In germline, CDR1 is KGHSH, CDR2 LQKENI. CDR3 size: 13 residues. The trim removed 4 bases at V and 7 bases at J, leaving 0 bases unmatched. The CDR3 DNA sequence: TGTGCCAGCTCACGGGACAGGGGTGAAAAACTGTTTTTT. Its translation is CASSRDRGEKLFF.

This sequence joins TRBV7-9 and TRBJ1-5; D not resolved. The CDR3 contains 12 residues. The germline V gene encodes CDR1 SEHNR and CDR2 FQNEAQ (reference sequence). V was cut by 3 bases and J by 6 bases, with 6 bases left in between. CDR3 nucleotide sequence: TGTGCCAGCAGCTTTTCGGGTCAGCCCCAGCATTTT. This encodes CASSFSGQPQHF. The full variable domain, in which reference TRBV7-9 and TRBJ1-5 provide the parts outside the CDR3, is DTGVSQNPRHKITKRGQNVTFRCDPISEHNRLYWYRQTLGQGPEFLTYFQNEAQLEKSRLLSDRFSAERPKGSFSTLEIQRTEQGDSAMYLCASSFSGQPQHFGDGTRLSIL.

V usage is TRBV21-1 and J usage is TRBJ2-3; whether TRBD2, the table's D call, matches the DNA was not checked. TRBV21-1 is labeled a pseudogene. The length of the CDR3 is 17 residues. The CDR3 protein is CASSKEVRELRTDTQYF. The DNA of the CDR3 is TGTGCCAGCAGCAAGGAGGTCCGCGAACTCCGCACAGATACGCAGTATTTT.